These T cell receptor beta chains were read from a single sample in a study of OX40 agonist ivuxolimab in advanced cancers. TCRdb's table, derived via immunoSEQ multiplex PCR, lists solely in-frame clones and lacks some. The sample records under 100,000 clones, roughly nine tenths being singletons. Source: CD4+ or CD8+ T cells sorted from blood, taken in a trial of the OX40 agonist ivuxolimab. These receptors came from an adult with an advanced solid tumor such as melanoma, head and neck, liver or kidney cancer. The CDR3 runs from the conserved cysteine through the conserved F or W. The D gene is left open where the match is weak. The listing skips clone size in some rows; elsewhere it reads once, few, many or a size class.

clone_size,v_call,d_call,j_call,cdr3_nt,cdr3_aa
NA,TRBV10-3,TRBD2,TRBJ2-5,TGTGCCATCAGTGAGTCCCCCACTAGCGGGCAAGAGACCCAGTACTTC,CAISESPTSGQETQYF
NA,TRBV20-1,NA,TRBJ2-7,TGCAGTGCTAGAGGGGGGAAGCAGTACTTC,CSARGGKQYF
few,TRBV19,NA,TRBJ1-1,TGTGCCAGTGGCCGAATGGGGGCCACTGAAGCTTTCTTT,CASGRMGATEAFF
NA,TRBV4-3,NA,TRBJ1-5,TGCGCCAGCAGCCTCCTGGCGGACGGCAATCAGCCCCAGCATTTT,CASSLLADGNQPQHF
NA,TRBV5-5,TRBD1,TRBJ1-2,TGTGCCAGCAGCTTGGGGGACAGGGGCTTCACCTTC,CASSLGDRGFTF
medium-sized,TRBV7-3,TRBD1,TRBJ1-2,TGTGCCAGCAGCAGGACAGGGAAGGAAGGCTACACCTTC,CASSRTGKEGYTF
NA,TRBV5-4,NA,TRBJ1-1,TGTGCCAGCAGCCCCGTCTCAGGGTCGCCGGTATGGACTGAAGCTTTCTTT,CASSPVSGSPVWTEAFF
once,TRBV4-2,TRBD2,TRBJ2-1,TGTGCCAGCAGCCGAGAGACTAGCGGGAGATACAATGAGCAGTTCTTC,CASSRETSGRYNEQFF
NA,TRBV19,NA,TRBJ1-1,TGTGCCAGTAGTCTCGGGGGAGGAGCTTTCTTT,CASSLGGGAFF
NA,TRBV12-5,NA,TRBJ2-3,TGTGCTAGTGGTTTGGGATTGAGAGATACGCAGTATTTT,CASGLGLRDTQYF
NA,TRBV6-5,TRBD1,TRBJ2-1,TGTGCCAGCAGTAGGACAGGGGGCTACAATGAGCAGTTCTTC,CASSRTGGYNEQFF
NA,TRBV6-6,NA,TRBJ2-3,TGTGCCAGCAGTTACGCGGGTTCCGGCACAGATACGCAGTATTTT,CASSYAGSGTDTQYF
NA,TRBV6-1,NA,TRBJ1-5,TGTGCCAGTACGACGACCCACCCGGAACTTGCGACCCAGCATTTT,CASTTTHPELATQHF